This entry concerns a single TCR beta chain. V lost 0 bases and J lost 0, with 10 bases in between. Germline V gene sequence: CDR1 SGHRS, CDR2 YFSETQ. CDR3 size: 16 residues. This sample was taken from a study of blood T cell repertoires in COVID-19. Clones were sequenced by immunoSEQ multiplex PCR, and TCRdb holds only the in-frame ones, with some missing. The sample contains about 45,000 clones, around 90% of which appear only once. The sequence came from a man aged 45-65 years with COVID-19, enrolled during active disease. Material: peripheral blood. The chain recombines TRBV5-1 with TRBJ2-1, with TRBD2 as a possible D gene (5 bases). Here the CDR3 DNA reads TGCGCCAGCAGCTTGGTGCCGGGGAGCTCCTACAATGAGCAGTTCTTC. Protein: CASSLVPGSSYNEQFF.